Following are 4 T cell receptor beta chains from one sample sequenced in a study of blood T cells in healthy people across ages. The second PCR ran about 6 to 12 cycles with a sample-barcoded 5' primer and J-beta primers. TCRdb itself ran the 5' RACE reads through MiXCR, one entry per CDR3 protein. In the table there are approximately 350,000 distinct CDR3 sequences, over 45% of which are singletons. The sample was blood. These receptors all stem from a man in his sixties in good health.

This clonotype was seen more than once but under ten times. The chain combines TRBV30 with TRBJ2-7, with TRBD1 as a possible D gene (6 bases). Germline loops: CDR1 GTSNPN, CDR2 SVGIG (reference sequence). The CDR3 has 13 amino acids. V was trimmed by 0 bases and J by 1 base, leaving 7 bases between them. The CDR3 here is CAWSVGQSYEQYF. The CDR3 DNA follows: TGTGCCTGGAGTGTTGGACAGTCCTACGAGCAGTACTTC.

This clonotype was recorded at least ten times. The chain employs TRBV6-2 or TRBV6-3 and TRBJ2-3; a possible D gene is TRBD2 (6 bases). V was clipped by 6 bases and J by 2 bases, with 12 bases between them. The germline CDR1 and CDR2 sequences are MNHEY and SVGEGT. The CDR3 spans 14 residues. The CDR3 DNA reads as TGTGCCAGCAGCATTAGCGGACACACAGATACGCAGTATTTT. It yields the protein CASSISGHTDTQYF.

On this clonotype: A much larger clone differs from this one at a single base, so this may be a read error. The chain carries TRBV20-1 and TRBJ2-3, with TRBD2 matching 10 bases. V shed 2 bases, J shed 4 bases, and the junction held 6 bases outside the gene matches. This CDR3 spans 15 amino acids. CDR1 is DFQATT and CDR2 is SNEGSKA in the germline V gene (reference sequence). CDR3 bases: TGCAGTGCTAGAAGGGTAGCGGGGGGCCCAGATACGCAGTATTTT. Translating gives CSARRVAGGPDTQYF.

The V call is TRBV11-2, the J call TRBJ2-3; 8 bases align to TRBD1. The V gene end was trimmed by 2 bases and the J gene end by 0 bases; junction bases not matched to a gene: 10. Germline V gene sequence: CDR1 SGHAT, CDR2 FQNNGV. The CDR3 is 18 residues long. CDR3 DNA sequence: TGTGCCAGCAGCTTACGGGGACAGGCCTTCGCTAGCACAGATACGCAGTATTTT. Translated, it gives CASSLRGQAFASTDTQYF.